The 28 T cell receptor beta chains below were found in one sample sequenced in a study of blood T cell repertoires in COVID-19. Profiling relied on immunoSEQ multiplex PCR, and the TCRdb table lists in-frame clones only, not all of them. Of about 190,000 clones listed, under 90% are singletons. The sequenced sample consisted of peripheral blood. The receptors stem from a man in his fifties or sixties with acute or convalescent COVID-19.

The J gene is TRBJ2-3, the V gene TRBV9, with 10 bases identical to TRBD2. CDR1 and CDR2 from the germline V gene are SGDLS and YYNGEE. V lost 0 bases to trimming and J lost 6 bases; unmatched junction nucleotides: 10. The CDR3 length is 17 residues. CDR3 DNA: TGTGCCAGCAGCGTAGGGACAGGAGCGGGAGGGGTCGATACGCAGTATTTT. Translated: CASSVGTGAGGVDTQYF.

This rearrangement joins TRBV13 to TRBJ2-2, with TRBD2 identical over 11 bases. V lost 5 bases, J lost 0 bases, and 5 bases stayed unmatched. This CDR3 comprises 17 residues. The germline V gene has CDR1 PRHDT and CDR2 FYEKMQ (reference sequence). The CDR3 region has the DNA TGTGCCAGCAGCCCGGGACTAGCGGAAACGAACACCGGGGAGCTGTTTTTT. Translating gives CASSPGLAETNTGELFF.

The chain uses TRBV19 and TRBJ2-1; 7 bases fit TRBD1. V shed 8 bases and J 8 bases; nucleotides not matched to a gene: 12. Germline lookup yields CDR1 LNHDA and CDR2 SQIVND (reference sequence). The CDR3 is 14 amino acids. The CDR3 DNA reads as TGTGCCAGTGGGGGACGACAGGGTGTACATGAGCAGTTCTTC. It translates to CASGGRQGVHEQFF.

The chain links TRBV4-3 to TRBJ1-2, with D possibly being TRBD1 (5 bases). CDR3 length equals 16 residues. Germline assignment: CDR1 LGHNA and CDR2 YSLEER. Deletions cut 0 bases from V and 0 bases from J, with 11 bases between. The CDR3 spells CASSQDAGRPNYGYTF. In DNA form, the CDR3 reads TGCGCCAGCAGCCAAGATGCAGGGCGTCCTAACTATGGCTACACCTTC.

This chain links TRBV6-5 with TRBJ1-5; weak D call: TRBD1 (6 bases). V was clipped by 6 bases and J by 6 bases, with 18 bases between them. CDR1 and CDR2 (germline): MNHEY, SVGAGI. CDR3 length equals 15 residues. CDR3 amino acids: CASSPSTGLSQPQHF. CDR3 sequence (DNA): TGTGCCAGCAGCCCATCGACAGGTCTTAGTCAGCCCCAGCATTTT.

The chain employs TRBV5-1 and TRBJ1-3; 9 positions agree with TRBD1. J lost 3 bases, V lost 3 bases, and 10 bases had no gene match. Germline V gene sequence: CDR1 SGHRS, CDR2 YFSETQ. The length of the CDR3 is 17 residues. CDR3 region: CASSSNPGTGFGNTIYF. The CDR3 DNA reads TGCGCCAGCAGCTCAAACCCCGGGACAGGGTTTGGAAACACCATATATTTT.

V usage is TRBV7-6 and J usage is TRBJ2-3, with 7 positions matching TRBD2. Germline CDR1 is SGHVS and CDR2 is FNYEAQ. This CDR3 has 16 amino acids. The V and J ends lost 2 bases and 1 base, in that order; junction bases with no gene match: 6. In DNA, the CDR3 is TGTGCCAGCAGCTTACGAGCGGGGCGACGCACAGATACGCAGTATTTT. Translated: CASSLRAGRRTDTQYF.

The rearrangement links TRBV19 to TRBJ1-1, with TRBD1 as a possible D gene (5 bases). The CDR3 has 17 amino acids. Deletions cut 3 bases from V and 5 bases from J, with 22 bases between. Germline CDR1 and CDR2: LNHDA and SQIVND (reference sequence). The DNA of the CDR3 is TGTGCCAGTAGTATGAGGGCGGGGGGAAGAGGGCAAACTGAAGCTTTCTTT. Its translation is CASSMRAGGRGQTEAFF.

This clone was recorded at least ten times. V is TRBV18 and J is TRBJ2-7; TRBD2 agrees at 7 bases. The CDR3 contains 14 residues. The trim removed 3 bases at V and 0 bases at J, leaving 2 bases unmatched. The V gene's germline CDR1 is KGHSH and CDR2 LQKENI. CDR3: CASSPGLVSYEQYF. The CDR3 DNA reads TGTGCCAGCTCACCCGGACTAGTCTCCTACGAGCAGTACTTC.

Remarks on this clone: Other nucleotide sequences in the sample specify the same CDR3. The chain combines TRBV5-1 with TRBJ2-3; D unclear. The germline CDR1 and CDR2 sequences are SGHRS and YFSETQ. The CDR3 runs to 13 residues. V lost 1 base and J lost 1, with 4 bases in between. CDR3 residues: CASSLQGTDTQYF. CDR3 coding DNA: TGCGCCAGCAGCTTGCAGGGCACAGATACGCAGTATTTT.

The chain carries TRBV15 and TRBJ2-1; weak D call: TRBD2 (5 bases). Looked up from germline, CDR1 is LNHNV and CDR2 is YYDKDF (reference sequence). The CDR3 spans 16 residues. Trimming took 2 bases from V and 1 from J, leaving 12 bases between them. The CDR3 reads CATSRRGSKSYNEQFF. Here the CDR3 DNA reads TGTGCCACCAGCAGACGAGGGAGTAAATCCTACAATGAGCAGTTCTTC.

This sequence joins TRBV5-5 and TRBJ2-5; D is possibly TRBD1 (6 bases). V lost 1 base and J lost 2, with 9 bases in between. Per germline, CDR1 SGHKS and CDR2 YYEKEE (reference sequence). The CDR3 totals 14 residues. As DNA, the CDR3 is TGTGCCAGCAGCTTGCTGGGGGCTCAAGAGACCCAGTACTTC. Amino acids: CASSLLGAQETQYF.

This sequence joins TRBV4-1 and TRBJ2-7; TRBD2 agrees at 8 bases. This CDR3 has 15 amino acids. After removal of 1 base from V and 3 bases from J, the junction contained 5 bases not matched to a gene. Germline V gives CDR1 MGHRA, CDR2 YSYEKL. CDR3 amino acids: CASSQVDSGNYEQYF. The CDR3, as DNA: TGCGCCAGCAGCCAAGTCGATAGCGGGAACTACGAGCAGTACTTC.

The gene calls are TRBV7-2 and TRBJ2-7; TRBD1 might be the D (6 bases). CDR3 length: 15 amino acids. The germline gives CDR1 SGHTA, CDR2 FQGNSA. Between the trimmed V and J ends, which lost 1 base and 1 base, there was a span of 11 bases. CDR3 sequence: CASSLVQGPSYEQYF. CDR3 nucleotide sequence: TGTGCCAGCAGCTTAGTACAGGGCCCTTCCTACGAGCAGTACTTC.

The V call is TRBV3-1 (or the pseudogene TRBV3-2), the J call TRBJ1-2, with TRBD1 identical over 10 bases. CDR3 size: 15 residues. V lost 4 bases to trimming and J lost 10 bases; unmatched junction nucleotides: 12. Germline V gene data show CDR1 as LGHDT and CDR2 as YNNKEL (reference sequence). The CDR3 loop is CASSPPGQGLGDYTF. CDR3 DNA sequence: TGTGCCAGCAGCCCACCGGGACAGGGGTTGGGGGACTACACCTTC.

This CDR3 is CASSLEAGLNTEAFF. DNA for the CDR3: TGCGCCAGCAGCTTGGAAGCAGGGCTTAACACTGAAGCTTTCTTT. The chain joins TRBV5-1 to TRBJ1-1, with D maybe TRBD1 (5 bases). V was clipped by 0 bases and J by 2 bases, with 11 bases between them. The germline gives CDR1 SGHRS, CDR2 YFSETQ. The CDR3 is 15 amino acids.

This clone occurred once. The genes are TRBV10-3 and TRBJ2-7, with 10 bases matching TRBD1. The CDR3 is 17 amino acids. The germline V gene has CDR1 ENHRY and CDR2 SYGVKD. The J segment lost 0 bases and the V segment lost 6 bases, leaving 11 bases of the junction unmatched. In DNA form, the CDR3 reads TGTGCCATCAGGTGGGACAGGGGCCTCCCAAACTCCTACGAGCAGTACTTC. This encodes CAIRWDRGLPNSYEQYF.

The chain couples TRBV5-1 to TRBJ2-1; tentatively, D is TRBD2 (6 bases). The germline V and J ends were trimmed by 0 bases and 9 bases, with 16 bases remaining between them. The CDR3 contains 15 residues. Germline V gene lookup returns CDR1 SGHRS and CDR2 YFSETQ. DNA for the CDR3: TGCGCCAGCAGCTTGGGCCCGGGAGAGTCGGTTGAGCAGTTCTTC. Its protein is CASSLGPGESVEQFF. The full variable domain, with the rest looked up from reference TRBV5-1 and TRBJ2-1, is KAGVTQTPRYLIKTRGQQVTLSCSPISGHRSVSWYQQTPGQGLQFLFEYFSETQRNKGNFPGRFSGRQFSNSRSEMNVSTLELGDSALYLCASSLGPGESVEQFFGPGTRLTVL.

This chain links TRBV5-1 with TRBJ2-1, with 8 bases identical to TRBD1. The V gene's germline CDR1 is SGHRS and CDR2 YFSETQ. The CDR3 is 14 amino acids. Losses at the gene ends were 1 base for V and 5 bases for J; bases not matched to a gene: 2. This chain's CDR3 is CASSLNRGDNEQFF. CDR3 DNA sequence: TGCGCCAGCAGCTTGAACAGGGGGGACAATGAGCAGTTCTTC.

This chain joins TRBV7-2 and TRBJ2-7; 10 nucleotides align to TRBD2. CDR1 and CDR2 (germline): SGHTA, FQGNSA. The ends lost 5 bases at V and 9 bases at J; junction bases unmatched: 7. This CDR3 comprises 13 residues. In nucleotides, the CDR3 is TGTGCCAGCAGCGGCTTAGCGGGGGGCGGGCAGTACTTC. This encodes CASSGLAGGGQYF.

CDR3 amino acids: CASKARQDVYGYTF. In DNA form, the CDR3 reads TGCGCCAGCAAGGCGAGACAGGACGTCTATGGCTACACCTTC. The chain employs TRBV4-1 and TRBJ1-2, with a possible D match to TRBD1 (6 bases). In germline, CDR1 is MGHRA, CDR2 YSYEKL. The V end was cut by 7 bases, the J end by 4 bases, with 16 bases between. CDR3 length: 14 amino acids.

The chain has TRBV4-3 and TRBJ2-3; 7 nucleotides match TRBD2. V trimming: 3 bases; J trimming: 7 bases; junction bases outside the gene matches: 10. CDR1 LGHNA and CDR2 YSLEER come from the germline V gene. This CDR3 contains 15 residues. CDR3 in amino acids: CASSQVREDMNTQYF. DNA of the CDR3: TGCGCCAGCAGCCAGGTTCGGGAGGACATGAATACGCAGTATTTT.

In its sample, this clone was seen once. V gene TRBV18 combines with J gene TRBJ1-4; 9 bases are a match to TRBD1. Germline V gene data show CDR1 as KGHSH and CDR2 as LQKENI. This CDR3 comprises 16 residues. V dropped 3 bases and J dropped 7; count of bases not matched to a gene: 9. The CDR3 nucleotides read TGTGCCAGCTCACCCCCTGGGACAGGGCGGAGTGAAAAACTGTTTTTT. It is translated as CASSPPGTGRSEKLFF.

V gene TRBV21-1 combines with J gene TRBJ2-7; the table's D call, TRBD2, was not checked against the DNA. TRBV21-1 is shown as a pseudogene. The CDR3 has 16 residues. CDR3 nucleotide sequence: TGTGCCAGCAGCAAAAAACCGGGACTAGATATCTACGAGCAGTACTTC. Its translation: CASSKKPGLDIYEQYF.

This chain uses TRBV28 with TRBJ2-7; a weak D match, TRBD2 (5 bases). The CDR3 length is 15 residues. CDR1 is MDHEN, CDR2 SYDVKM, per germline. Trimming stripped 4 bases from V and 0 bases from J, with 13 bases between. Here the CDR3 DNA reads TGTGCCAGCAGTTCCCCAGCGGAAAGCTCCTACGAGCAGTACTTC. Its protein product is CASSSPAESSYEQYF.

The chain has TRBV9 and TRBJ1-2, with 8 bases lining up with TRBD1. V lost 5 bases to trimming and J lost 4 bases; unmatched junction nucleotides: 4. The CDR3 totals 13 residues. CDR1 and CDR2 from the germline V gene are SGDLS and YYNGEE. DNA for the CDR3: TGTGCCAGCAGACAGGGGGACGGCTATGGCTACACCTTC. This gives the protein CASRQGDGYGYTF.

The CDR3 is CASSYRQGAFKNEQFF. The DNA of the CDR3 is TGTGCCAGCAGCTACCGACAGGGGGCCTTTAAGAATGAGCAGTTCTTC. The chain employs TRBV3-1 (or the pseudogene TRBV3-2) and TRBJ2-1; 10 bases line up with TRBD1. Per the germline V gene, CDR1 is LGHDT and CDR2 is YNNKEL (reference sequence). V lost 5 bases to trimming and J lost 7 bases; unmatched junction nucleotides: 11. The CDR3 covers 16 residues.

The V call is TRBV7-8, the J call TRBJ1-1; weak D call: TRBD1 (5 bases). The CDR3 spans 16 residues. Per germline, CDR1 SGHVS and CDR2 FQNEAQ. The ends were cut back, 1 base at V and 1 base at J, with 13 bases in the middle. The CDR3 region has the DNA TGTGCCAGCAGCTTAGTGGCAGGGCGGACGAACACTGAAGCTTTCTTT. Protein product: CASSLVAGRTNTEAFF. The full variable domain, its missing parts supplied by reference TRBV7-8 and TRBJ1-1, is GAGVSQSPRYKVAKRGQDVALRCDPISGHVSLFWYQQALGQGPEFLTYFQNEAQLDKSGLPSDRFFAERPEGSVSTLKIQRTQQEDSAVYLCASSLVAGRTNTEAFFGQGTRLTVV.